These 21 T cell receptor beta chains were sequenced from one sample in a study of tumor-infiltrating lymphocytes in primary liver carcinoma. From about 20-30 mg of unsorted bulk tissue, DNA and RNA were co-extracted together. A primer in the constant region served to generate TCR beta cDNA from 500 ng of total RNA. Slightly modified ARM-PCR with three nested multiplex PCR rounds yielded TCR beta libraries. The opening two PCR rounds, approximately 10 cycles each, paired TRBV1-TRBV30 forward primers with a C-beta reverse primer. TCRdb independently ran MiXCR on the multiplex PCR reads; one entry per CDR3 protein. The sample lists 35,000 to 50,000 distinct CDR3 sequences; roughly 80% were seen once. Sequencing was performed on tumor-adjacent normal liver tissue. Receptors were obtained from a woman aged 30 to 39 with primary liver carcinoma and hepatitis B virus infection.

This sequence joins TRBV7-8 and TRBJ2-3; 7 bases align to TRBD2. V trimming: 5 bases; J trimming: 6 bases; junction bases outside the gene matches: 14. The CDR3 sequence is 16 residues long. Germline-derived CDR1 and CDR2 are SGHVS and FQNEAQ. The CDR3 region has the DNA TGTGCCAGCAGCCTAGGAGCGGGAAGGCCTGGCGATACGCAGTATTTT. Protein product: CASSLGAGRPGDTQYF.

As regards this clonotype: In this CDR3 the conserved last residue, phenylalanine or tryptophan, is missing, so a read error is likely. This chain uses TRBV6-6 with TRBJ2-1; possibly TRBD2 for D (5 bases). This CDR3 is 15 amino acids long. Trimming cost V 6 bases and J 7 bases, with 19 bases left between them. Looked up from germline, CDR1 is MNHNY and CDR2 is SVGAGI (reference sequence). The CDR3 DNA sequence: TGTGCCAGCAGGGACGAGACGGCTCGGAGGAATGAGCAGTTCCTC. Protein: CASRDETARRNEQFL.

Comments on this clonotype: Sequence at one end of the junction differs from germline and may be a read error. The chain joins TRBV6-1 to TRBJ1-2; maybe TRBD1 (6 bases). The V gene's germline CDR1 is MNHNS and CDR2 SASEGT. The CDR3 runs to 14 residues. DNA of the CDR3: TGTGCCAGCAGCCGTGACAGGAAAAACTATGGCTACATCTTC. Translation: CASSRDRKNYGYIF.

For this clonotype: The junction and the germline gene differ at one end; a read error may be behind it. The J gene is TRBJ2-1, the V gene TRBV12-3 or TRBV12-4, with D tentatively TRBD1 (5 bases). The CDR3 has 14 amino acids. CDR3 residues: CASSLADMDKEQFF. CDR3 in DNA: TGTGCCAGCAGTTTAGCGGACATGGACAAAGAGCAGTTCTTC.

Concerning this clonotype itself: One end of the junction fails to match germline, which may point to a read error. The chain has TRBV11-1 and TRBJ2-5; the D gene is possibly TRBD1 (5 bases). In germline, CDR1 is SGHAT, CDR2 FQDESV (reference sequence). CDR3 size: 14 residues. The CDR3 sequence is CAISWARGNETQYF. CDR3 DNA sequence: TGTGCCATCAGCTGGGCAAGGGGCAATGAGACCCAGTACTTC.

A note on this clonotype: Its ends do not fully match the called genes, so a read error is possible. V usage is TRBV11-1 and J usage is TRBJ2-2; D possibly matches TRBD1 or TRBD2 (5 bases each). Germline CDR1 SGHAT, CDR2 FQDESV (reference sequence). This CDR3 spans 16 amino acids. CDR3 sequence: CVSSRVMAGVSGELFF. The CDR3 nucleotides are TGTGTCAGCAGCAGGGTTATGGCAGGAGTGTCCGGGGAGTTGTTTTTT.

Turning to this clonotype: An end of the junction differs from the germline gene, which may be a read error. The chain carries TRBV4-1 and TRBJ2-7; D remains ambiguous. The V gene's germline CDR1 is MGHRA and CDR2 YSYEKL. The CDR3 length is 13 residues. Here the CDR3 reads CTSSVESGYEQYF. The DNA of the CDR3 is TGCACCAGCAGCGTAGAGTCGGGTTACGAGCAGTACTTC.

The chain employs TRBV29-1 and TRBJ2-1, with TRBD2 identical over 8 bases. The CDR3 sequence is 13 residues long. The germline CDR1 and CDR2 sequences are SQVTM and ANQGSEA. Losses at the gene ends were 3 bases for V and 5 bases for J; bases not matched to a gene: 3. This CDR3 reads CSVDGTRDNEQFF. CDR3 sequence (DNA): TGCAGCGTTGACGGGACTAGAGACAATGAGCAGTTCTTC.

The CDR3 here is CTISTSLVGGYNEQFF. The CDR3 bases are TGTACCATCAGCACCTCTCTAGTGGGAGGATACAATGAGCAGTTCTTC. The V and J genes are TRBV11-2 and TRBJ2-1, with D possibly being TRBD2 (6 bases). CDR1 and CDR2 (germline): SGHAT, FQNNGV. This CDR3 region has 16 residues. The full variable domain, with the rest looked up from reference TRBV11-2 and TRBJ2-1, is EAGVAQSPRYKIIEKRQSVAFWCNPISGHATLYWYQQILGQGPKLLIQFQNNGVVDDSQLPKDRFSAERLKGVDSTLKIQPAKLEDSAVYLCTISTSLVGGYNEQFFGPGTRLTVL.

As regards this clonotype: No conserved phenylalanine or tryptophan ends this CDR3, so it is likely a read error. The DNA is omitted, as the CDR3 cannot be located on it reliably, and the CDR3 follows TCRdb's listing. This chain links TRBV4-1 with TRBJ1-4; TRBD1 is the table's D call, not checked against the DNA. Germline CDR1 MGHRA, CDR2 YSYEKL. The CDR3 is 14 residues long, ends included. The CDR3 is CASSRTAYNEKPFS.

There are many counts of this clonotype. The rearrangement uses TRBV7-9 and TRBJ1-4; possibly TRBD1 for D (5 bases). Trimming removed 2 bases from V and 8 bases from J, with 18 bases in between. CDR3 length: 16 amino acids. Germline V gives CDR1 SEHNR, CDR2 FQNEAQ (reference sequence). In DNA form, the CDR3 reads TGTGCCAGCAGCTTAAAAAGGGGCGGATTCTTCGAAAAACTGTTTTTT. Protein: CASSLKRGGFFEKLFF.

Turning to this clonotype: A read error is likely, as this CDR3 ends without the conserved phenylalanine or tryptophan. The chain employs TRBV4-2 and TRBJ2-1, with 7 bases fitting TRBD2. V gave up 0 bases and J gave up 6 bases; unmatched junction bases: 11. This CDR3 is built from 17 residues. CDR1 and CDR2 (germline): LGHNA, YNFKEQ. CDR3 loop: CASSQEGPCGRANEQFL. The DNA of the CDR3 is TGTGCCAGCAGCCAAGAGGGACCTTGTGGGAGGGCCAATGAGCAGTTCCTC.

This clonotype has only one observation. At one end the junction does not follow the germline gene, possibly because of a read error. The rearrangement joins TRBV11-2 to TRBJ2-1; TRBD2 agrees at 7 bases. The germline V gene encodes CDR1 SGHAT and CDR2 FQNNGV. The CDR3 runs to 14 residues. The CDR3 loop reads CASSPGGTRNEHFF. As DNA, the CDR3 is TGTGCCAGCAGCCCCGGGGGGACGCGGAATGAGCACTTTTTC.

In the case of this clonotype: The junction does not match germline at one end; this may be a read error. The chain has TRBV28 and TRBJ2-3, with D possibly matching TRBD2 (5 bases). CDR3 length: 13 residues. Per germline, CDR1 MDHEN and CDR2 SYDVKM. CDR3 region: CVSIQTRLNTQYF. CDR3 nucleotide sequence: TGTGTCAGCATTCAAACTAGATTAAATACGCAGTATTTT.

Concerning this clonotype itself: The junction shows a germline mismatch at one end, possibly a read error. The DNA of the CDR3 is TGTGTCAGCAGCCAGCGGGAGGTGTACGACCAGTACTTC. This sequence encodes CVSSQREVYDQYF. The gene calls are TRBV6-1 and TRBJ2-7, with 9 bases aligning to TRBD2. CDR3 size: 13 residues. The germline CDR1 and CDR2 sequences are MNHNS and SASEGT.

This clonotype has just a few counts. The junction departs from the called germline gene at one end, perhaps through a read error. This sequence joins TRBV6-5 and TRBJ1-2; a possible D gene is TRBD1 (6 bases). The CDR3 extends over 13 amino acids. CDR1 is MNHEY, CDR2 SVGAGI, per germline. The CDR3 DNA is TGCGCCAGCACCTACACGGGGGGCTGTGGCTACACCTTC. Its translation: CASTYTGGCGYTF.

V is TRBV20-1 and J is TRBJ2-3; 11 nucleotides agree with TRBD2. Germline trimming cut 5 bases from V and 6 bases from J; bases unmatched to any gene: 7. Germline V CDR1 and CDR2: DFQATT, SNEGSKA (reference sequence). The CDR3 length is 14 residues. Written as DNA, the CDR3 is TGCAGTGCTCATAGCGGGAGGGCCGCGGATACGCAGTATTTT. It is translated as CSAHSGRAADTQYF.

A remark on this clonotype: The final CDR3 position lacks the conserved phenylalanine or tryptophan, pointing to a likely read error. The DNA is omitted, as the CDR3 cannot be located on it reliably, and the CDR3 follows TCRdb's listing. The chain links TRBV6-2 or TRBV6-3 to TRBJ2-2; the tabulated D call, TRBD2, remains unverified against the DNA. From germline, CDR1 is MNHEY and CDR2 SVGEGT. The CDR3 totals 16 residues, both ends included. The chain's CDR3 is CASSYTCGRNTGELFL.

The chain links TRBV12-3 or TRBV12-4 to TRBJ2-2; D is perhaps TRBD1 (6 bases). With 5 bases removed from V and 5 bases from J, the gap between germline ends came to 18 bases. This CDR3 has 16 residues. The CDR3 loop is CASSPLGAMGTGELFF. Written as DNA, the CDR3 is TGTGCCAGCAGTCCACTGGGGGCTATGGGGACCGGGGAGCTGTTTTTT.

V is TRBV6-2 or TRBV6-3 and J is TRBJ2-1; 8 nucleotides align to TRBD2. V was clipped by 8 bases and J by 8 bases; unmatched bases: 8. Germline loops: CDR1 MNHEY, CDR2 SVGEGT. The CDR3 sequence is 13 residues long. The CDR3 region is CASATGGCDEQFF. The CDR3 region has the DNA TGTGCCAGCGCGACGGGAGGGTGTGATGAGCAGTTCTTC.

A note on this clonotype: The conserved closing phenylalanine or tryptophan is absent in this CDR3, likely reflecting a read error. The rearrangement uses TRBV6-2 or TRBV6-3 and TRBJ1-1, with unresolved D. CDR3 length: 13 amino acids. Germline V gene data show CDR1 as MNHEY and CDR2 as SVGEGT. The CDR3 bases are TGTGCCAGTAGTTATAAAGAGAACACTGAAGCTTTCATT. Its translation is CASSYKENTEAFI.